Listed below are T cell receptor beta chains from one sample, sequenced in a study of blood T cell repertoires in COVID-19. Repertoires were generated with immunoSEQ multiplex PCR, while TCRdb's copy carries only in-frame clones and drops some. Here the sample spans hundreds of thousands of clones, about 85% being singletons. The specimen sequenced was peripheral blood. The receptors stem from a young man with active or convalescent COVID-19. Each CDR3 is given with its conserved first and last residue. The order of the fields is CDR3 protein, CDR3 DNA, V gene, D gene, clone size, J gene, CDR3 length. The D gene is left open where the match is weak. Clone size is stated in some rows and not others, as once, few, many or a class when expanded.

CDR3: CASKRQITTNEKLFF; DNA: TGTGCCAGTAAGAGACAGATCACAACTAATGAAAAACTGTTTTTT; V: TRBV19; D: NA; size: NA; J: TRBJ1-4; length: 15
CDR3: CAGSLKRSGDNEQFF; DNA: TGTGCCGGCTCGCTCAAACGTTCGGGGGACAATGAGCAGTTCTTC; V: TRBV18; D: NA; size: NA; J: TRBJ2-1; length: 15
CDR3: CASSYWDRPQETQYF; DNA: TGTGCCAGCAGTTACTGGGACAGGCCCCAAGAGACCCAGTACTTC; V: TRBV6-6; D: TRBD1; size: NA; J: TRBJ2-5; length: 15
CDR3: CAWSPYRDSTQYF; DNA: TGTGCCTGGAGTCCTTATAGGGACAGTACGCAGTATTTT; V: TRBV30; D: TRBD1; size: once; J: TRBJ2-3; length: 13
CDR3: CASSGQGLDTEAFF; DNA: TGTGCCAGCAGTGGACAGGGGTTGGACACTGAAGCTTTCTTT; V: TRBV2; D: TRBD1; size: once; J: TRBJ1-1; length: 14
CDR3: CASSEGPAIRANYGYTF; DNA: TGTGCCAGCAGTGAGGGGCCAGCCATAAGAGCTAACTATGGCTACACCTTC; V: TRBV2; D: NA; size: NA; J: TRBJ1-2; length: 17
CDR3: CASSLDRGIGYEQYF; DNA: TGCGCCAGCAGCTTGGACAGGGGAATAGGCTACGAGCAGTACTTC; V: TRBV5-1; D: TRBD1; size: NA; J: TRBJ2-7; length: 15
CDR3: CASSPGGRAGNTIYF; DNA: TGTGCCAGCTCACCGGGGGGTCGGGCTGGAAACACCATATATTTT; V: TRBV18; D: NA; size: NA; J: TRBJ1-3; length: 15
CDR3: CASGLERPAGGYTF; DNA: TGTGCCAGCGGACTCGAACGGCCCGCGGGTGGCTACACCTTC; V: TRBV28; D: NA; size: NA; J: TRBJ1-2; length: 14
CDR3: CASTLQGFTEAFF; DNA: TGTGCCAGCACCCTACAGGGCTTCACTGAAGCTTTCTTT; V: TRBV12-3/TRBV12-4; D: NA; size: NA; J: TRBJ1-1; length: 13
CDR3: CSVGLAGELFF; DNA: TGCAGCGTGGGGCTAGCGGGGGAGCTGTTTTTT; V: TRBV29-1; D: NA; size: NA; J: TRBJ2-2; length: 11
CDR3: CASSPDSTEAFF; DNA: TGTGCCAGCAGTCCGGACAGCACTGAAGCTTTCTTT; V: TRBV6-6; D: NA; size: NA; J: TRBJ1-1; length: 12
CDR3: CASSQSGTMGEQFF; DNA: TGTGCCAGCAGCCAATCCGGGACTATGGGTGAGCAGTTCTTC; V: TRBV6-2/TRBV6-3; D: TRBD2; size: NA; J: TRBJ2-1; length: 14
CDR3: CASSAEPGLSSYEQYF; DNA: TGTGCCAGCAGTGCCGAACCGGGACTAAGCTCCTACGAGCAGTACTTC; V: TRBV2; D: TRBD2; size: NA; J: TRBJ2-7; length: 16
CDR3: CASSDPLNYGYTF; DNA: TGTGCCAGCAGTGATCCACTTAACTATGGCTACACCTTC; V: TRBV6-1; D: NA; size: NA; J: TRBJ1-2; length: 13
CDR3: CASSELRTDPYEQYF; DNA: TGTGCCAGCAGTGAATTGAGGACAGACCCCTACGAGCAGTACTTC; V: TRBV2; D: NA; size: NA; J: TRBJ2-7; length: 15
CDR3: CATSEQGHYGYTF; DNA: TGTGCCACCAGCGAACAGGGACACTATGGCTACACCTTC; V: TRBV15; D: NA; size: NA; J: TRBJ1-2; length: 13
CDR3: CASSFTPTGQGQYF; DNA: TGTGCCAGCAGTTTCACACCGACAGGGCAGGGGCAGTACTTC; V: TRBV28; D: TRBD1; size: NA; J: TRBJ2-7; length: 14
CDR3: CASSTGGGGTSYEQYF; DNA: TGTGCCAGCAGTACTGGGGGGGGCGGGACGTCCTACGAGCAGTACTTC; V: TRBV6-6; D: NA; size: NA; J: TRBJ2-7; length: 16
CDR3: CASSLGTQSYNEQFF; DNA: TGTGCCAGCAGCCTCGGGACTCAATCCTACAATGAGCAGTTCTTC; V: TRBV9; D: NA; size: NA; J: TRBJ2-1; length: 15
CDR3: CASSRRGRRGYTF; DNA: TGTGCCAGCAGCCGCCGGGGTCGTCGGGGCTACACCTTC; V: TRBV7-9; D: NA; size: NA; J: TRBJ1-2; length: 13
CDR3: CASSVPITGVEAYEQYF; DNA: TGTGCCAGCAGTGTTCCAATTACAGGGGTGGAGGCCTACGAGCAGTACTTC; V: TRBV2; D: TRBD1; size: NA; J: TRBJ2-7; length: 17
CDR3: CASSLAGNQPQHF; DNA: TGTGCCAGCAGTTTAGCCGGGAACCAGCCCCAGCATTTT; V: TRBV12-3/TRBV12-4; D: NA; size: NA; J: TRBJ1-5; length: 13
CDR3: CASSGDGYQHF; DNA: TGTGCCAGCAGTGGAGACGGTTACCAGCATTTT; V: TRBV28; D: NA; size: NA; J: TRBJ1-5; length: 11
CDR3: CASSKEFSGANVLTF; DNA: TGTGCCAGCTCTAAGGAGTTCTCTGGGGCCAACGTCCTGACTTTC; V: TRBV6-5; D: NA; size: NA; J: TRBJ2-6; length: 15
CDR3: CASSLEASGGAASDTQYF; DNA: TGTGCCAGCAGCTTAGAGGCTAGCGGGGGGGCCGCGTCAGATACGCAGTATTTT; V: TRBV7-2; D: TRBD2; size: few; J: TRBJ2-3; length: 18
CDR3: CASSPQAPGLAGGPGEQFF; DNA: TGTGCCAGTAGTCCCCAAGCCCCGGGACTAGCGGGAGGGCCGGGTGAGCAGTTCTTC; V: TRBV19; D: TRBD2; size: NA; J: TRBJ2-1; length: 19
CDR3: CASSPRTASEQYF; DNA: TGTGCCAGCAGCCCGAGAACAGCCAGCGAGCAGTACTTC; V: TRBV7-2; D: NA; size: NA; J: TRBJ2-7; length: 13
CDR3: CASSHTRGTEAFF; DNA: TGTGCCAGCAGCCACACCAGGGGTACTGAAGCTTTCTTT; V: TRBV28; D: NA; size: NA; J: TRBJ1-1; length: 13
CDR3: CASSLFVYQPQHF; DNA: TGTGCCAGCAGTTTATTCGTGTATCAGCCCCAGCATTTT; V: TRBV27; D: NA; size: NA; J: TRBJ1-5; length: 13
CDR3: CASSLRQGADTQYF; DNA: TGTGCCAGCAGCCTGAGGCAGGGGGCAGATACGCAGTATTTT; V: TRBV3-1/TRBV3-2; D: TRBD1; size: NA; J: TRBJ2-3; length: 14
CDR3: CASSNAGTSLGNTIYF; DNA: TGTGCCAGCAGTAATGCGGGCACCAGCCTAGGAAACACCATATATTTT; V: TRBV9; D: NA; size: NA; J: TRBJ1-3; length: 16
CDR3: CASSYGGTPTTQYF; DNA: TGTGCCAGCAGTTACGGGGGGACTCCTACTACGCAGTATTTT; V: TRBV6-5; D: NA; size: NA; J: TRBJ2-3; length: 14
CDR3: CASSPTGGQETQYF; DNA: TGTGCCAGCTCACCAACAGGGGGCCAAGAGACCCAGTACTTC; V: TRBV18; D: TRBD1; size: NA; J: TRBJ2-5; length: 14
CDR3: CASSGRTVWADTQYF; DNA: TGTGCCAGCAGTGGTCGGACAGTATGGGCAGATACGCAGTATTTT; V: TRBV28; D: NA; size: NA; J: TRBJ2-3; length: 15
CDR3: CASSQEGEQTGELFF; DNA: TGCGCCAGCAGCCAAGAAGGCGAACAGACCGGGGAGCTGTTTTTT; V: TRBV4-3; D: NA; size: NA; J: TRBJ2-2; length: 15
CDR3: CASSSQTGNNSPLHF; DNA: TGCGCCAGCAGCTCCCAGACAGGGAATAATTCACCCCTCCACTTT; V: TRBV5-1; D: TRBD1; size: NA; J: TRBJ1-6; length: 15
CDR3: CASSSYRQGYEAFF; DNA: TGTGCCAGCTCATCGTATAGACAGGGGTATGAAGCTTTCTTT; V: TRBV18; D: TRBD1; size: NA; J: TRBJ1-1; length: 14
CDR3: CASSWSGTNYGYTF; DNA: TGTGCCAGCAGCTGGTCCGGGACTAACTATGGCTACACCTTC; V: TRBV5-6; D: NA; size: NA; J: TRBJ1-2; length: 14
CDR3: CASSLNPRRSLSGNTIYF; DNA: TGTGCCAGCAGTCTCAACCCCCGACGGAGCCTCTCTGGAAACACCATATATTTT; V: TRBV6-6; D: NA; size: NA; J: TRBJ1-3; length: 18
CDR3: CASSLGRGINEKLFF; DNA: TGCGCCAGCAGCTTGGGTAGGGGGATAAATGAAAAACTGTTTTTT; V: TRBV5-1; D: NA; size: NA; J: TRBJ1-4; length: 15
CDR3: CASSPDLANEKLFF; DNA: TGTGCCAGCTCACCAGACTTGGCGAACGAAAAACTGTTTTTT; V: TRBV18; D: NA; size: NA; J: TRBJ1-4; length: 14
CDR3: CASSPATGLNTEAFF; DNA: TGTGCCAGCAGCCCCGCAACAGGGTTGAACACTGAAGCTTTCTTT; V: TRBV27; D: NA; size: NA; J: TRBJ1-1; length: 15
CDR3: CASSHGGTHNEQFF; DNA: TGTGCCAGCAGCCATGGGGGGACCCACAATGAGCAGTTCTTC; V: TRBV16; D: NA; size: NA; J: TRBJ2-1; length: 14
CDR3: CSVERGVGTQYF; DNA: TGCAGCGTTGAACGCGGCGTCGGGACCCAGTACTTC; V: TRBV29-1; D: NA; size: NA; J: TRBJ2-5; length: 12
CDR3: CASSWGGQPQHF; DNA: TGTGCCAGCAGCTGGGGGGGACAGCCCCAGCATTTT; V: TRBV28; D: NA; size: NA; J: TRBJ1-5; length: 12
CDR3: CASSLDRDRGRKDTEAFF; DNA: TGTGCCAGCAGCTTAGATAGGGACAGGGGGCGAAAGGACACTGAAGCTTTCTTT; V: TRBV7-2; D: TRBD1; size: NA; J: TRBJ1-1; length: 18
CDR3: CASSPGVNTGELFF; DNA: TGTGCCAGCTCACCGGGCGTGAACACCGGGGAGCTGTTTTTT; V: TRBV18; D: NA; size: NA; J: TRBJ2-2; length: 14